These 27 T cell receptor beta chains originate from one sample sequenced in a study of graft-versus-host responses after intestinal transplantation. Clones were read by immunoSEQ multiplex PCR, and TCRdb kept only the in-frame ones, dropping some. The repertoire includes over 100,000 clones, approximately 93% of them detected once, and 1.2% sits in the top ten. These receptors are not linked to any known antigen. The material sequenced was unstimulated CD8+ T cells sorted from spleen or lymph node cells, taken before transplant. These receptors originate from a human donor who was the organ donor for an intestinal transplant.

This clone was seen once. The V gene is TRBV5-1, the J gene TRBJ1-4, with 7 bases matching TRBD1. Per the germline V gene, CDR1 is SGHRS and CDR2 is YFSETQ. The CDR3 is 14 residues long. The V and J ends lost 6 bases and 6 bases, in that order; junction bases with no gene match: 8. The CDR3: CASTAAGGDEKLFF. CDR3 bases: TGCGCCAGCACCGCGGCAGGGGGAGATGAAAAACTGTTTTTT.

V and J are TRBV19 and TRBJ2-7, with 9 bases aligning to TRBD1. V shed 3 bases and J 2 bases; nucleotides not matched to a gene: 5. Germline CDR1 and CDR2: LNHDA and SQIVND (reference sequence). The CDR3 extends over 15 amino acids. In nucleotides, the CDR3 is TGTGCCAGTAGTATTCCCGGACAGGGGACCTACGAGCAGTACTTC. This gives the protein CASSIPGQGTYEQYF.

This clone was seen only a few times. The chain has TRBV28 and TRBJ2-7; D is unresolved. Germline V CDR1 and CDR2: MDHEN, SYDVKM. Trimming pared 3 bases from V and 5 bases from J, leaving 11 bases between. CDR3 length: 13 amino acids. CDR3 sequence reads: CASSLVSTDEQYF. The CDR3 nucleotides are TGTGCCAGCAGTTTGGTATCCACTGACGAGCAGTACTTC.

The chain combines TRBV7-2 with TRBJ2-7; D ambiguous. The V and J ends lost 0 bases and 2 bases respectively, with 2 bases between them. CDR3 size: 12 residues. Germline-derived CDR1 and CDR2 are SGHTA and FQGNSA. The CDR3 DNA follows: TGTGCCAGCAGCTTAGCCCCCTACGAGCAGTACTTC. Translated: CASSLAPYEQYF. The whole variable domain, remainder taken from reference TRBV7-2 and TRBJ2-7, is GAGVSQSPSNKVTEKGKDVELRCDPISGHTALYWYRQSLGQGLEFLIYFQGNSAPDKSGLPSDRFSAERTGGSVSTLTIQRTQQEDSAVYLCASSLAPYEQYFGPGTRLTVT.

This chain connects TRBV2 to TRBJ1-2; D unresolved. Germline CDR1 reads SNHLY; CDR2 reads FYNNEI. Trimming took 1 base from V and 4 from J, leaving 10 bases between them. CDR3 length: 14 amino acids. The CDR3 spells CASSEGWQIYGYTF. Written as DNA, the CDR3 is TGTGCCAGCAGTGAAGGGTGGCAGATCTATGGCTACACCTTC.

This chain links TRBV5-8 with TRBJ2-2; a possible D gene is TRBD1 (5 bases). Germline loops: CDR1 SGHTS, CDR2 YDEGEE. The CDR3 is 16 amino acids. Trimming left V 0 bases short and J 1 base short, with 10 bases between. CDR3 sequence (DNA): TGTGCCAGCAGCTTGGAGGGGCGGATGAACACCGGGGAGCTGTTTTTT. Translation gives CASSLEGRMNTGELFF.

The J gene is TRBJ2-3, the V gene TRBV4-1; TRBD1 matches 11 bases. CDR3 length: 22 residues. The J segment lost 0 bases and the V segment lost 3 bases, leaving 20 bases of the junction unmatched. The germline gives CDR1 MGHRA, CDR2 YSYEKL. DNA for the CDR3: TGCGCCAGCAGCCATCCCACCGTACCCGGACAATGGGACAGGGGGAGCACAGATACGCAGTATTTT. Its protein is CASSHPTVPGQWDRGSTDTQYF.

The chain carries TRBV4-3 and TRBJ2-7; D is unclear. This CDR3 is 15 amino acids long. Looked up from germline, CDR1 is LGHNA and CDR2 is YSLEER. The V gene lost 0 bases and the J gene lost 0 bases, with 9 bases spanning the gap. CDR3 DNA sequence: TGCGCCAGCAGCCAAGATCGACAACACTCCTACGAGCAGTACTTC. It translates to CASSQDRQHSYEQYF.

The genes are TRBV5-4 and TRBJ1-4; no firm D call. The length of the CDR3 is 12 residues. Trimming took 0 bases from V and 7 from J, leaving 4 bases between them. The germline V gene has CDR1 SGHNT and CDR2 YYREEE (reference sequence). The CDR3 DNA sequence: TGTGCCAGCAGCTTGGGGGGTGAAAAACTGTTTTTT. Its protein product is CASSLGGEKLFF.

CDR3 region: CASSARDSEETQYF. CDR3 sequence (DNA): TGCGCCAGCAGCGCCCGGGACTCCGAAGAGACCCAGTACTTC. The genes are TRBV4-1 and TRBJ2-5, with a tentative D call TRBD2 (6 bases). The ends were cut back, 5 bases at V and 3 bases at J, with 13 bases in the middle. The CDR3 totals 14 residues. From germline, CDR1 is MGHRA and CDR2 YSYEKL.

This chain joins TRBV2 and TRBJ2-7, with 7 positions matching TRBD1. The germline CDR1 and CDR2 sequences are SNHLY and FYNNEI. The CDR3 is 17 residues long. Trimming took 6 bases from V and 2 from J; bases not matched to a gene: 16. The CDR3 DNA sequence: TGTGCCAGCAGCGCTGGGACAGCCACCCCCAAAGCCTACGAGCAGTACTTC. Encoded protein: CASSAGTATPKAYEQYF.

The rearrangement joins TRBV5-4 to TRBJ2-7, with TRBD2 identical over 15 bases. This CDR3 is built from 17 residues. After removal of 3 bases from V and 1 base from J, the junction contained 5 bases not matched to a gene. Looked up from germline, CDR1 is SGHNT and CDR2 is YYREEE (reference sequence). This chain's CDR3 is CASSSGTSGRTSYEQYF. DNA of the CDR3: TGTGCCAGCAGCTCCGGGACTAGCGGGAGGACTTCCTACGAGCAGTACTTC.

V gene TRBV21-1 combines with J gene TRBJ2-7; the table's D call, TRBD1, has no DNA check behind it. TRBV21-1 is designated a pseudogene. The CDR3 consists of 15 residues. The CDR3 DNA is TGTGCCAGCAGCATAGACAGGGCGGGACCCTACGAGCAGTACTTC. Amino acids: CASSIDRAGPYEQYF.

The chain links TRBV7-9 to TRBJ1-6; no clear D gene. Germline V lookup: CDR1 SEHNR, CDR2 FQNEAQ (reference sequence). The CDR3 is 14 residues long. Trimming removed 5 bases at V and 0 bases at J, with 5 bases between. The CDR3 sequence is CASSGNSYNSPLHF. CDR3 bases: TGTGCCAGCAGCGGGAACTCCTATAATTCACCCCTCCACTTT. The full variable domain, rest sourced from reference TRBV7-9 and TRBJ1-6, is DTGVSQNPRHKITKRGQNVTFRCDPISEHNRLYWYRQTLGQGPEFLTYFQNEAQLEKSRLLSDRFSAERPKGSFSTLEIQRTEQGDSAMYLCASSGNSYNSPLHFGNGTRLTVT.

V is TRBV9 and J is TRBJ1-5; unclear D gene. V shed 2 bases and J shed 2 bases, with 11 bases lying between them. The CDR3 is made up of 15 amino acids. The V gene's germline CDR1 is SGDLS and CDR2 YYNGEE. The CDR3 reads CASSVGGSGNQPQHF. The CDR3, as DNA: TGTGCCAGCAGCGTGGGTGGGTCAGGCAATCAGCCCCAGCATTTT.

The CDR3 loop reads CASSLEGSDPVSYEQYF. DNA for the CDR3: TGTGCCAGCAGCTTGGAGGGCAGCGACCCAGTTTCCTACGAGCAGTACTTC. The rearrangement uses TRBV5-8 and TRBJ2-7; no reliable D call. V was shortened by 0 bases and J by 1 base, with 17 bases between the two germline ends. The CDR3 extends over 17 amino acids. CDR1 SGHTS and CDR2 YDEGEE come from the germline V gene.

The V gene is TRBV4-3, the J gene TRBJ1-2; the match to TRBD1 covers 9 bases. V was clipped by 4 bases and J by 8 bases; unmatched bases: 8. The germline V gene encodes CDR1 LGHNA and CDR2 YSLEER. The CDR3 spans 14 residues. The DNA of the CDR3 is TGCGCCAGCAGCCCGCAGGGACAGGGATACGGCTACACCTTC. Its translation: CASSPQGQGYGYTF.

This rearrangement joins TRBV23-1 to TRBJ2-7, with D perhaps matching TRBD2 (5 bases). TRBV23-1 is an ORF, and what it does is uncertain. The V and J ends lost 8 bases and 3 bases respectively, with 23 bases between them. This CDR3 contains 16 residues. DNA of the CDR3: TGCGCCAGCGGACCGTTCCAGGAGGTCGCCCTCTACGAGCAGTACTTC. Translating gives CASGPFQEVALYEQYF.

The J gene is TRBJ2-7, the V gene TRBV27; 9 nucleotides line up with TRBD1. Per germline, CDR1 MNHEY and CDR2 SMNVEV (reference sequence). Trimming at V came to 0 bases and at J to 4 bases, leaving 4 bases not matched to a gene. CDR3 length: 15 amino acids. CDR3 sequence reads: CASSLSPDRGYEQYF. In DNA form, the CDR3 reads TGTGCCAGCAGTTTATCACCTGACAGGGGGTACGAGCAGTACTTC.

V usage is TRBV25-1 and J usage is TRBJ1-2, with D hard to call. Per germline, CDR1 MGHDK and CDR2 SYGVNS. This CDR3 has 12 residues. Trimming took off 2 bases at V and 5 bases at J, with 6 bases between the two ends. The CDR3 DNA reads as TGTGCCAGCAGTGAAGGCTATTATGGCTACACCTTC. Translating gives CASSEGYYGYTF.

This clone appeared a single time. This chain joins TRBV7-6 and TRBJ2-5; 7 bases align to TRBD2. Per germline, CDR1 SGHVS and CDR2 FNYEAQ. J lost 2 bases, V lost 1 base, and 4 bases had no gene match. The CDR3 runs to 15 residues. CDR3 region: CASSLGLAVQETQYF. The CDR3, as DNA: TGTGCCAGCAGCTTAGGCCTAGCGGTGCAAGAGACCCAGTACTTC.

This rearrangement joins TRBV7-9 to TRBJ2-1; either TRBD1 or TRBD2 may fit D (5 bases each). CDR1 and CDR2 from the germline V gene are SEHNR and FQNEAQ (reference sequence). The CDR3 covers 14 residues. Trimming removed 5 bases from V and 7 bases from J, with 15 bases in between. CDR3 in DNA: TGTGCCAGCAGCGCCGGGACCGGCCTAAATGAGCAGTTCTTC. Translated, it gives CASSAGTGLNEQFF.

The chain couples TRBV29-1 to TRBJ2-1; D ambiguous. This CDR3 spans 15 amino acids. V gave up 7 bases and J gave up 0 bases, with 16 bases separating them. From germline, CDR1 is SQVTM and CDR2 ANQGSEA. CDR3 region: CSDAAQPSSYNEQFF. CDR3 nucleotide sequence: TGCAGCGATGCGGCCCAGCCGAGCTCCTACAATGAGCAGTTCTTC.

The chain recombines TRBV5-6 with TRBJ2-3, with D perhaps matching TRBD2 (5 bases). V was trimmed by 1 base and J by 2 bases, leaving 11 bases between them. Germline CDR1 is SGHDT and CDR2 is YYEEEE. This CDR3 region has 15 residues. This chain's CDR3 is CASSLWRAPTDTQYF. CDR3 sequence (DNA): TGTGCCAGCAGCTTGTGGCGGGCACCCACAGATACGCAGTATTTT.

V and J are TRBV28 and TRBJ1-6; TRBD1 aligns across 7 bases. The CDR3 covers 17 residues. CDR1 is MDHEN, CDR2 SYDVKM, per germline. V lost 6 bases, J lost 7 bases, and 15 bases stayed unmatched. CDR3 sequence reads: CASREEDRTGGNSPLHF. As DNA, the CDR3 is TGTGCCAGCAGGGAGGAGGACAGGACCGGCGGGAATTCACCCCTCCACTTT.

This sequence joins TRBV7-6 and TRBJ1-1; 12 nucleotides agree with TRBD1. Germline V gene data show CDR1 as SGHVS and CDR2 as FNYEAQ. The CDR3 is 16 residues long. V shed 4 bases, J shed 4 bases, and the junction held 7 bases outside the gene matches. CDR3 amino acids: CASSSGTGGGGTEAFF. The CDR3 DNA sequence: TGTGCCAGCAGCTCTGGGACAGGGGGCGGGGGCACTGAAGCTTTCTTT.

The rearrangement uses TRBV5-6 and TRBJ2-4, with 7 bases matching TRBD2. This CDR3 has 13 amino acids. CDR1 SGHDT and CDR2 YYEEEE come from the germline V gene. The trim removed 3 bases at V and 5 bases at J, leaving 2 bases unmatched. Here the CDR3 reads CASSSTSENIQYF. Here the CDR3 DNA reads TGTGCCAGCAGCTCCACTAGCGAAAACATTCAGTACTTC.